This entry is about one TCR beta chain. Antigen specificity is unknown. This sample is part of a study of Tregs in tolerant kidney transplant recipients. V was clipped by 3 bases and J by 4 bases, with 12 bases between them. This CDR3 is built from 14 residues. Looked up from germline, CDR1 is GTSNPN and CDR2 is SVGIG (reference sequence). Sequenced by immunoSEQ multiplex PCR; TCRdb stores in-frame clones only, minus some. In the table there are roughly 70,000 clones, about 90% of which are singletons. General study findings and limits: Activated donor B cell expansion appeared to reveal the most relevant donor-specific TCRbeta repertoire. Biological reproducibility was not directly addressed in this study. Validation in larger populations is needed because few patients were studied.

Recipients received nonmyeloablative bone marrow transplants from related graft donors, with transient mixed chimerism. Unstimulated Tregs (CD4+CD25+CD127-) and CD4+CD25- non-Tregs were sorted from PBMCs. The sample here was CD4+ T cells from blood (PBMCs), taken 6 months after the transplant. This chain uses TRBV30 with TRBJ1-4, with D perhaps matching TRBD1 (5 bases). The TCR sequence derives from a human patient who received a combined kidney and bone marrow transplant. Some of the T cells may derive from the graft donor. The CDR3: CAWSKGLGNEKLFF. In nucleotides, the CDR3 is TGTGCCTGGAGCAAGGGGTTGGGTAATGAAAAACTGTTTTTT.